Shown below are 9 T cell receptor beta chains from a single sample sequenced in a study of blood T cell repertoires in COVID-19. The repertoire was sequenced with immunoSEQ multiplex PCR; TCRdb's copy has only in-frame clones and lacks some. This table holds around 190,000 clones, roughly 82% found once. Sequenced sample: peripheral blood. The receptor source for this set is a human donor in a cohort sampled during active COVID-19.

The V call is TRBV28, the J call TRBJ2-5; 9 bases match TRBD2. The CDR3 consists of 14 residues. V trimming: 3 bases; J trimming: 5 bases; junction bases outside the gene matches: 4. CDR1 is MDHEN, CDR2 SYDVKM, per germline. CDR3 sequence reads: CASSLQREVETQYF. The CDR3 DNA reads as TGTGCCAGCAGTTTGCAGCGGGAGGTGGAGACCCAGTACTTC.

This clone was recorded once. Mismatch with germline at one junction end may stem from a read error. The chain has TRBV7-8 and TRBJ1-1, with 10 bases identical to TRBD1. The CDR3 extends over 13 amino acids. CDR1 SGHVS and CDR2 FQNEAQ come from the germline V gene. Here the CDR3 DNA reads TGTGCCAGCAGCGTAGCCCGGACAGGGGGAGCTTTCTTT. Its translation: CASSVARTGGAFF.

The CDR3 loop is CASTTGGSGNTIYF. The CDR3 bases are TGTGCCAGCACGACAGGCGGCTCTGGAAACACCATATATTTT. This chain uses TRBV6-5 with TRBJ1-3; TRBD1 is a possible D gene (6 bases). The V and J ends lost 7 bases and 0 bases respectively, with 10 bases between them. The CDR3 totals 14 residues. Germline CDR1 reads MNHEY; CDR2 reads SVGAGI.

This chain links TRBV1 with TRBJ2-5; the table's TRBD1 call for D was not verified on the DNA. TRBV1 represents a pseudogene. The CDR3 sequence is 17 residues long. CDR3 coding DNA: TGCACCAGCAGCCAAGCTATCCCGACAGGTTACCAAGAGACCCAGTACTTC. The encoded protein is CTSSQAIPTGYQETQYF.

The J gene is TRBJ2-2, the V gene TRBV7-9; 7 bases align to TRBD1. This CDR3 contains 16 residues. V lost 6 bases to trimming and J lost 0 bases; unmatched junction nucleotides: 7. Germline values: CDR1 SEHNR, CDR2 FQNEAQ (reference sequence). The CDR3 protein is CASRPDRVANTGELFF. CDR3 nucleotide sequence: TGTGCCAGCAGACCCGACAGGGTGGCGAACACCGGGGAGCTGTTTTTT.

A single count supports this clone. V and J are TRBV27 and TRBJ2-7; D might be TRBD1 (6 bases). This CDR3 is 13 amino acids long. The V end lost 4 bases, the J end lost 6 bases, and 13 bases lay between the germline ends. The V gene's germline CDR1 is MNHEY and CDR2 SMNVEV (reference sequence). The CDR3 DNA reads as TGTGCCAGCAGTTACTTTACAGGGACCGAGCAGTACTTC. Residues: CASSYFTGTEQYF.

V gene TRBV11-2 combines with J gene TRBJ2-7, with D possibly being TRBD1 (5 bases). V was trimmed by 1 base and J by 5 bases, leaving 18 bases between them. CDR3 length: 16 residues. Germline CDR1 SGHAT, CDR2 FQNNGV. The CDR3 sequence: CASSLAGRSGRDEQYF. The CDR3 bases are TGTGCCAGCAGCTTAGCTGGGCGGTCAGGGCGCGACGAGCAGTACTTC. Supplemented by reference TRBV11-2 and TRBJ2-7, the full variable domain reads EAGVAQSPRYKIIEKRQSVAFWCNPISGHATLYWYQQILGQGPKLLIQFQNNGVVDDSQLPKDRFSAERLKGVDSTLKIQPAKLEDSAVYLCASSLAGRSGRDEQYFGPGTRLTVT.

This clone was seen just once. The rearrangement uses TRBV18 and TRBJ2-5, with a possible D match to TRBD1 (6 bases). This CDR3 is 14 amino acids long. Trimming removed 4 bases from V and 2 bases from J, with 11 bases in between. Germline V CDR1 and CDR2: KGHSH, LQKENI. In nucleotides, the CDR3 is TGTGCCAGCTCACACGGACAGCCTCAAGAGACCCAGTACTTC. Translated, it gives CASSHGQPQETQYF.

This chain connects TRBV5-1 to TRBJ1-2; 10 bases fit TRBD1. V shed 3 bases and J 6 bases; nucleotides not matched to a gene: 5. This CDR3 has 14 amino acids. CDR1 is SGHRS and CDR2 is YFSETQ in the germline V gene. Here the CDR3 reads CASSSWTGGNGYTF. The DNA of the CDR3 is TGCGCCAGCAGCTCATGGACAGGGGGTAATGGCTACACCTTC.